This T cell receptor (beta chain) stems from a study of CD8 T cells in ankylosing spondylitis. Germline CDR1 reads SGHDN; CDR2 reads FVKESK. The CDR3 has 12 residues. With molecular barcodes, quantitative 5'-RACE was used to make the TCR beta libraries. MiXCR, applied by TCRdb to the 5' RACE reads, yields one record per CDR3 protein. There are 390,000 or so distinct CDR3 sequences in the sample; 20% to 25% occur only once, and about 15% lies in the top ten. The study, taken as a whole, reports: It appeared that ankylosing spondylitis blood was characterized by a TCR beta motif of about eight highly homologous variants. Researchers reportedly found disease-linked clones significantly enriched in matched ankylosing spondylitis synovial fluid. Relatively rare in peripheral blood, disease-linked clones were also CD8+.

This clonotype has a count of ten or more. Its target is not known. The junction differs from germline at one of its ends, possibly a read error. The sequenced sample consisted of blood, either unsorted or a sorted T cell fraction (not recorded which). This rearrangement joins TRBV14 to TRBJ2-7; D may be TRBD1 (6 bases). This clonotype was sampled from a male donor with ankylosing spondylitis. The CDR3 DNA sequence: TGCGCCAGCAGCCAACAGGGATACGAGCAGTACTTC. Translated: CASSQQGYEQYF.